The clone carrying this T cell receptor beta chain was observed a few times. These data originate in a study of blood T cell repertoires in COVID-19. Background on the study: Spain, Italy and the United States supplied samples that represented acute and convalescent COVID-19. The analysed material was cDNA or gDNA that came from T cells, B-cell-depleted T cells, or PBMCs.

Per the study methods: Estimation of nucleated cell counts relied on the amplification of reference gene primers. Generated by immunoSEQ multiplex PCR, the TCRdb table keeps only in-frame clones and is missing some. V, J and clone size are taken as reported in that table, and D and trimming were inferred from the DNA itself. The sample includes approximately 100,000 clones, 70% to 90% of them seen just once. Germline CDR1 is MNHEY and CDR2 is SVGEGT. The CDR3 extends over 12 amino acids. The ends were cut back, 4 bases at V and 1 base at J, with 4 bases in the middle. What was sequenced was peripheral blood. J is TRBJ2-5 and V is TRBV6-2 or TRBV6-3, with D hard to call. The sequence was obtained from a man aged 65-85 years with acute or convalescent COVID-19. The CDR3 region has the DNA TGTGCCAGCAGTTCGTCCCAAGAGACCCAGTACTTC. This gives the protein CASSSSQETQYF.